This T cell receptor beta chain was recovered during a study of cytomegalovirus exposure and HLA in healthy donors. A note on this clone: The antigen is unknown.

Study-level points and caveats: A few chains linked to CMV were shown in vitro to be specific for CMV antigens. Researchers catalogued roughly 170 TCR beta chains as cytomegalovirus-associated. One cluster of highly shared sequence variants probably arose as a sequencing artifact.

Germline CDR1 is LNHDA and CDR2 is SQIVND (reference sequence). V shed 5 bases and J shed 5 bases, with 12 bases lying between them. The CDR3 is 13 amino acids. Amplification used 60 Vbeta primers and 13 Jbeta primers. Profiled with immunoSEQ multiplex PCR; TCRdb holds only in-frame clones, not every one. The sample has just over 60,000 clones; around 87% are singletons. The TCR comes from a man aged 18 to 30 in good health and CMV-seronegative. This chain uses TRBV19 with TRBJ1-1, with D perhaps TRBD1 (6 bases). The sequenced sample consisted of PBMCs. The CDR3 DNA follows: TGTGCCAGTAGTCAACAGGGTCGGACTGAAGCTTTCTTT. It yields the protein CASSQQGRTEAFF.